These T cell receptor beta chains were read from a single sample in a study of T cells in Graves' hyperthyroidism and ophthalmopathy. TCRdb re-derived calls from the multiplex PCR reads in MiXCR, one entry per CDR3 protein. The table shows 700,000 or so distinct CDR3 sequences, with more than 14% occurring only once. Sequencing was performed on blood. Receptors were obtained from a woman in her 50s with Graves' ophthalmopathy. The CDR3 runs from the conserved cysteine through the conserved F or W. Clone size appears in some rows only: once, few, many, or a class for an expanded clone.

CDR3 protein	CDR3 length	V gene	clone size	J gene
CASSPPLTPAGMNTEAFF	18	TRBV18	-	TRBJ1-1
CASSWASSYGYTF	13	TRBV12-3/TRBV12-4	many	TRBJ1-2
CASSEGTGAYGYTF	14	TRBV25-1	few	TRBJ1-2
CATSTGSGANVLTF	14	TRBV24-1	few	TRBJ2-6
CASGVGVNEKLFF	13	TRBV11-2	many	TRBJ1-4
CASSLVKKAGGSTDTQYF	18	TRBV5-1	many	TRBJ2-3
CASSLLAGTLNEQFF	15	TRBV12-3/TRBV12-4	many	TRBJ2-1
CASSVGHSGSPLQFF	15	TRBV9	few	TRBJ2-1
CASSQHRTGGIGEQFF	16	TRBV4-3	-	TRBJ2-1
CATKGRANTGELFF	14	TRBV15	few	TRBJ2-2
CASREGQGAFYEQYF	15	TRBV6-1	many	TRBJ2-7
CASSQDAGNNEQFF	14	TRBV4-3	-	TRBJ2-1
CASSQGQGNSKKLFF	15	TRBV3-1	few	TRBJ1-4
CASSQAIGGNEKLFF	15	TRBV4-3	-	TRBJ1-4
CSAKGLAGVRQETQYF	16	TRBV20-1	many	TRBJ2-5
CASSLEGGQYF	11	TRBV5-1	many	TRBJ2-3
CASSFEGFGETQYF	14	TRBV7-7	-	TRBJ2-5
CSARDLGTGSYEQYF	15	TRBV20-1	few	TRBJ2-7
CATSEPDTSRYGYTF	15	TRBV24-1	many	TRBJ1-2
CASSQVRRGSPLHF	14	TRBV14	-	TRBJ1-6
CSAADRGISYEQYF	14	TRBV20-1	many	TRBJ2-7
CAISEIGLAGRETQYF	16	TRBV10-3	-	TRBJ2-5
CASSQAPGRQETQYF	15	TRBV3-1	many	TRBJ2-5
CASSKGRFSYNSPLHF	16	TRBV13	-	TRBJ1-6
CASNPDRSRNQPQHF	15	TRBV5-8	many	TRBJ1-5
CASSQVAGTGNTIYF	15	TRBV3-1	few	TRBJ1-3
CASSQLAGLSYEQYF	15	TRBV4-3	-	TRBJ2-7
CSVGWGPGLNTEAFF	15	TRBV29-1	many	TRBJ1-1
CAISVSGTNTGELFF	15	TRBV10-3	-	TRBJ2-2
CASSLRGVNEKLFF	14	TRBV5-8	few	TRBJ1-4
CATSDRDRGDQPQHF	15	TRBV24-1	many	TRBJ1-5
CASSILSGGPGGELFF	16	TRBV19	-	TRBJ2-2
CASSPRQGLYGYTF	14	TRBV27	few	TRBJ1-2
CSALKGPTPSYEQYF	15	TRBV20-1	many	TRBJ2-7
CASSGGLAGGPWTGELFF	18	TRBV5-1	-	TRBJ2-2
CASSPAAGAFQETQYF	16	TRBV5-1	-	TRBJ2-5
CASSFQSRPGNTIYF	15	TRBV28	many	TRBJ1-3
CASNVQGGVTEAFF	14	TRBV19	-	TRBJ1-1
CASRGQRERQFF	12	TRBV6-2/TRBV6-3	-	TRBJ2-1
CASGTSGRGAGELFF	15	TRBV28	few	TRBJ2-2
CASSTRTGGPPQHF	14	TRBV19	-	TRBJ1-5
CSASVLAGVGELFF	14	TRBV20-1	many	TRBJ2-2
CASSKQGPYNEQFF	14	TRBV2	-	TRBJ2-1
CASSDRGPAATNEKLFF	17	TRBV2	-	TRBJ1-4
CASSGREYGYTF	12	TRBV6-1	few	TRBJ1-2
CASSNLTGELFF	12	TRBV7-9	-	TRBJ2-2
CSARAPYTGELFF	13	TRBV20-1	-	TRBJ2-2
CASYFGVGTEAFF	13	TRBV6-2/TRBV6-3	many	TRBJ1-1
CASSLYKGDEQYF	13	TRBV7-3	many	TRBJ2-7
CASSQYPPAASSYNEQFF	18	TRBV3-1	many	TRBJ2-1